This TCR beta chain was captured in a study of T cell responses to AZD1222 COVID-19 vaccine. Study outcomes and limitations: Only 5 to 7 AZD1222 recipients tested seropositive at baseline. Spike was spanned by vaccine-associated CD4 TCRs, with dominance at 160-218 and 743-854. The donors showed a predominance of white British ancestry and of females, with possible underestimation of clonal diversity.

Points on this clone: Its antigen is undetermined.

There are 12 residues in the CDR3. The V end lost 5 bases, the J end lost 0 bases, and 8 bases lay between the germline ends. Germline assignment: CDR1 GTSNPN and CDR2 SVGIG (reference sequence). Measured with immunoSEQ multiplex PCR; TCRdb has only the in-frame clones, and not every one. This table has 83,000 or so clones, around 87% appearing once. This chain connects TRBV30 to TRBJ2-7, with unresolved D. This sequence originates from an adult in good health. The sequenced sample was peripheral blood, obtained on day 0 of MenACWY control vaccination. The CDR3 protein is CAWSRGSYEQYF. The CDR3 DNA follows: TGTGCCTGGTCCAGAGGCTCCTACGAGCAGTACTTC.